These 4 T cell receptor beta chains share one sample of origin, sequenced in a study of cytomegalovirus exposure and HLA in healthy donors. A multiplex PCR was run with 60 Vbeta primers and 13 Jbeta primers. Produced via immunoSEQ multiplex PCR; TCRdb's table is partial and in-frame only. The sample yields 100,000 to 150,000 clones, roughly 66% seen once. The sequencing input was PBMCs. These receptors came from a man aged 55 to 70 in good health and CMV-seropositive.

The CDR3, as DNA: TGTGCCATCGAAGGGACAGCACCCTACGAGCAGTACTTC. It specifies CAIEGTAPYEQYF. The rearrangement joins TRBV28 to TRBJ2-7; 7 nucleotides match TRBD1. The CDR3 sequence is 13 residues long. The J segment lost 2 bases and the V segment lost 10 bases, leaving 8 bases of the junction unmatched. The germline V gene has CDR1 MDHEN and CDR2 SYDVKM.

The chain links TRBV19 to TRBJ1-2, with D possibly TRBD1 on 6 matching bases. CDR1 is LNHDA and CDR2 is SQIVND in the germline V gene (reference sequence). V lost 4 bases and J lost 6, with 15 bases in between. The CDR3 consists of 14 residues. The CDR3 region is CASSKGRGRDGYTF. The DNA of the CDR3 is TGTGCCAGTAGTAAGGGCAGGGGTAGGGATGGCTACACCTTC.

This clone was seen a few times. The rearrangement joins TRBV10-3 to TRBJ2-7; tentatively, D is TRBD2 (5 bases). Germline CDR1 ENHRY, CDR2 SYGVKD. There are 13 residues in the CDR3. V gave up 10 bases and J gave up 2 bases, with 15 bases separating them. The CDR3 is CATHRDPTYEQYF. As DNA, the CDR3 is TGTGCCACCCACCGGGATCCCACCTACGAGCAGTACTTC.

In regard to this clone: The junction and the germline gene differ at one end; a read error may be behind it. The rearrangement links TRBV7-7 to TRBJ2-1, with 7 bases aligning to TRBD2. The germline V gene encodes CDR1 SSHAT and CDR2 FNYEAQ (reference sequence). The CDR3 sequence is 17 residues long. As DNA, the CDR3 is TGTGCTAGCAGCGCGGACCTCGGGAGCGGGGTTTACAATGAGCAGTTCTTC. This sequence encodes CASSADLGSGVYNEQFF.